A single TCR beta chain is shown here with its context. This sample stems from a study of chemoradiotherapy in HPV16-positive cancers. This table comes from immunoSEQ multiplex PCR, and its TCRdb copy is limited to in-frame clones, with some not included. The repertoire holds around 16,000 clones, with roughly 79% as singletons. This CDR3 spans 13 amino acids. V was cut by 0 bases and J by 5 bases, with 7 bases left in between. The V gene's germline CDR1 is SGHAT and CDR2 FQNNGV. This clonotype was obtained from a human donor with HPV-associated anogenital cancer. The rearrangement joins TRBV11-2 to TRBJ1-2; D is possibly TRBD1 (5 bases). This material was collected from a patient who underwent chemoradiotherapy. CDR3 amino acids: CASSLDRQYGYTF. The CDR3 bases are TGTGCCAGCAGCTTAGATCGACAGTATGGCTACACCTTC.